The T cell receptor (beta chain) under discussion was sequenced for a study of human T cells and chemical hapten exposure (dated by TCRdb to the early 2020s). Regarding the complete study: For sensitization, 2% DPC in acetone was applied to a roughly 2 cm by roughly 2 cm area of upper inner arm skin. Throughout the study period of 20 to 30 weeks, patients also received therapeutic DPC doses to the scalp every week. Patch tests used Finn chambers with 0.01% DPC on the upper back, scored after 6 days by International Contact Dermatitis Research Group standards. The patient cohort, mostly female, included alopecia areata with under or over 50% scalp involvement, alopecia totalis and alopecia universalis. The libraries were sequenced as a pool, and the TCR yield per sample differed mostly because of small variations in library volumes within the pool. This study followed changes in the peripheral blood TCR repertoire in vivo during primary and secondary sensitization of alopecia patients to the hapten diphenylcyclopropenone (DPC). Blood was sampled from patients pre-sensitization (week 0) and at 2, 6 and about 24 weeks after DPC sensitization. Blood for TCR sequencing was provided by twenty-nine alopecia patients at one to four time points (pre-sensitization, 2, 6 and 24 weeks).

Note on this clonotype: What antigen it recognizes has not been identified. Base-call qualities are not available, and no considerably larger clone is one nucleotide away.

Library method: RACE. Sequenced on a NextSeq 500. During library preparation, unique molecular identifiers were attached to individual cDNA molecules so that TCRs could be counted in a quantitative, reproducible way. Both TCR alpha and TCR beta chains were sequenced from each blood RNA sample. On the study's bioinformatics: The median number of TCRs per sample was some 100,000, ranging from 23,224 to 690,600. The Decombinator software suite was used to annotate the V, J and CDR3 of the TCR reads. For the PS versus PT1 abundance plots, all samples were subsampled to the same number of TCRs (28,000). Expanded TCRs were defined as absent before sensitization and observed at least eight times at the 2-week time point. Through fastp at Q25 and MiXCR, TCRdb rebuilt clones from the public reads, retaining in-frame beta chains. Under each unique CDR3 protein, matching rows form one entry showing the most common genes and DNA. TCRdb's processing, not the study's, gives the V and J calls here. Within this sample are tens of thousands of distinct CDR3 sequences, with around 10% of them counted one time only. The biggest ten clones account for roughly 2.3% of the sample.

The sample's time point, from its label and the paper: patch test 2, 6 weeks after DPC sensitization. The treatment or condition label here, explained by the study, means: therapeutic diphenylcyclopropenone sensitization with weekly scalp DPC. At each patch-test visit, blood was drawn before the patch test was applied. Patients were eligible if aged 18 to 70, diagnosed with alopecia and judged suitable for DPC therapy, and pregnant patients were excluded. Total RNA was extracted from unfractionated whole blood collected in Tempus Blood RNA tubes. V is pared back by 2 bases and J by 7 bases, with 8 bases lying between the germline termini. The CDR3 covers 12 residues, taking in both the cysteine and the phenylalanine. The kept DNA is CDR3 alone, 36 bases in frame from the first base. CDR1 and CDR2, looked up from the germline V gene, are MNHEY and SVGEGT. Overall study outcomes, separate from this receptor: After repeated subsampling, the strength of the expansion versus patch-test correlation and the threshold at which it became significant changed. The number of PT1 expanded TCRs positively correlated with patch test score, significant at thresholds 8, 16 and 32 but not 4. Significantly more large CDR3 similarity clusters were formed by expanded TCRs than by pre-sensitization or healthy control sets, consistent with antigen-driven responses. The number of TCRs above 1 in 1000 frequency did not change with DPC sensitization; there was no evidence of global repertoire structure alterations. All patients had alopecia, a presumed autoimmune disease, so their immune response might differ from that of healthy individuals.

The chain couples TRBV6-2 or TRBV6-3 to TRBJ1-1; no D segment can be confidently identified. The sequenced sample was whole blood, obtained in connection with sensitization to the hapten diphenylcyclopropenone (DPC). The receptor's source is a man in his forties or fifties with alopecia areata. Some clones in this sample may be carry-over from other donors' samples. The bases are TGTGCCAGCAGTTACAAGTCGTTTGAAGCTTTCTTT. This codes for CASSYKSFEAFF.